These 28 T cell receptor beta chains came from one sample sequenced in a study of blood T cell repertoires in COVID-19. The protocol was immunoSEQ multiplex PCR, while the TCRdb copy is restricted to in-frame clones and leaves out a portion. The table has approximately 300,000 clones, more than 90% seen once. The sample comprised PBMCs or T cells enriched from blood (not recorded which). Source of these receptors: a woman aged 30 to 39 who had recovered from COVID-19.

This chain links TRBV7-2 with TRBJ1-1; possible D gene TRBD1, 5 bases. CDR1 and CDR2 from the germline V gene are SGHTA and FQGNSA. V lost 3 bases to trimming and J lost 2 bases, with 10 bases between them. The CDR3 is made up of 14 amino acids. CDR3 sequence (DNA): TGTGCCAGCAGCTTTCAGGGTTTTAACACTGAAGCTTTCTTT. Its translation is CASSFQGFNTEAFF.

The chain carries TRBV6-4 and TRBJ2-3; 7 bases line up with TRBD2. Trimming removed 5 bases from V and 0 bases from J; junction bases left unmatched: 2. The CDR3 spans 14 residues. The germline CDR1 and CDR2 sequences are MRHNA and SNTAGT. CDR3 region: CASSQRGSTDTQYF. DNA for the CDR3: TGTGCCAGCAGTCAGCGGGGTAGCACAGATACGCAGTATTTT.

In DNA, the CDR3 is TGTGCCAGCAGCCAACGGGACTACCGTTACAATGAGCAGTTCTTC. Translated: CASSQRDYRYNEQFF. The genes are TRBV14 and TRBJ2-1; TRBD2 aligns across 7 bases. V trimming: 2 bases; J trimming: 4 bases; junction bases outside the gene matches: 5. The CDR3 covers 15 residues. Germline CDR1 is SGHDN and CDR2 is FVKESK.

The chain employs TRBV20-1 and TRBJ1-2; 8 positions match TRBD1. V lost 6 bases and J lost 9; bases outside the gene matches: 6. Germline V CDR1 and CDR2: DFQATT, SNEGSKA (reference sequence). The CDR3 runs 11 residues. The CDR3 loop reads CSAPTGDRYTF. CDR3 bases: TGCAGTGCACCGACAGGGGATCGCTACACCTTC.

This clone has a single count. The chain employs TRBV7-9 and TRBJ1-5, with TRBD1 matching 10 bases. V was pared by 5 bases and J by 4 bases, with 5 bases of the junction left unmatched. The CDR3 is 15 amino acids. The germline CDR1 and CDR2 sequences are SEHNR and FQNEAQ (reference sequence). CDR3 nucleotide sequence: TGTGCCAGCAGCCCTGGGACAGGGGCTAATCAGCCCCAGCATTTT. Translated, it gives CASSPGTGANQPQHF.

The V gene is TRBV6-2 or TRBV6-3, the J gene TRBJ2-3; tentatively, D is TRBD2 (7 bases). Germline CDR1 is MNHEY and CDR2 is SVGEGT. The length of the CDR3 is 16 residues. Trimming took off 5 bases at V and 3 bases at J, with 18 bases between the two ends. The CDR3: CASSPLRGAWTDTQYF. DNA of the CDR3: TGTGCCAGCAGTCCGCTACGGGGGGCCTGGACAGATACGCAGTATTTT.

The chain combines TRBV6-5 with TRBJ1-6; 8 bases line up with TRBD1. The V gene end was trimmed by 7 bases and the J gene end by 8 bases; junction bases not matched to a gene: 7. Germline assignment: CDR1 MNHEY and CDR2 SVGAGI. The length of the CDR3 is 14 residues. CDR3: CASTDDRGYSPLHF. CDR3 DNA: TGTGCCAGCACCGACGACAGGGGATATTCACCCCTCCACTTT.

V is TRBV7-9 and J is TRBJ1-2; TRBD1 might be the D (6 bases). The V gene's germline CDR1 is SEHNR and CDR2 FQNEAQ (reference sequence). Trimming removed 1 base from V and 4 bases from J, with 13 bases in between. The CDR3 sequence is 15 residues long. Written as DNA, the CDR3 is TGTGCCAGCAGCTTAGGGCAGGGGTACGGCTATGGCTACACCTTC. Translation gives CASSLGQGYGYGYTF.

A single count supports this clone. The genes are TRBV6-2 or TRBV6-3 and TRBJ2-7, with 8 bases identical to TRBD2. This CDR3 has 15 amino acids. J gave up 2 bases and V 5 bases, and 8 bases lay outside the gene matches. Germline CDR1 and CDR2: MNHEY and SVGEGT. The CDR3 loop reads CASSTWTSLAYEQYF. CDR3 in DNA: TGTGCCAGCAGTACCTGGACTAGCTTGGCCTACGAGCAGTACTTC.

This chain joins TRBV19 and TRBJ1-2; D might be TRBD1 (6 bases). The V gene's germline CDR1 is LNHDA and CDR2 SQIVND (reference sequence). Trimming took off 5 bases at V and 5 bases at J, with 27 bases between the two ends. The CDR3 has 18 amino acids. CDR3 amino acids: CASSLSLGTLNPPYGYTF. CDR3 nucleotides: TGTGCCAGTAGTCTCTCCCTCGGGACACTGAACCCCCCGTATGGCTACACCTTC.

This clone appeared a few times. The V and J genes are TRBV6-5 and TRBJ2-5, with TRBD2 identical over 9 bases. The germline gives CDR1 MNHEY, CDR2 SVGAGI. This CDR3 is built from 15 residues. V lost 5 bases and J lost 5; bases outside the gene matches: 9. CDR3 bases: TGTGCCAGCAGTCCCATAGCGGGAGCGAGTGAGACCCAGTACTTC. It encodes CASSPIAGASETQYF.

The CDR3 here is CASSRTDGNTEAFF. In DNA form, the CDR3 reads TGTGCCAGCAGCCGAACAGACGGGAACACTGAAGCTTTCTTT. This chain connects TRBV7-9 to TRBJ1-1; the D is unclear. This CDR3 region has 14 residues. V shed 5 bases and J shed 1 base, with 11 bases lying between them. The V gene's germline CDR1 is SEHNR and CDR2 FQNEAQ (reference sequence).

The chain links TRBV6-2 or TRBV6-3 to TRBJ1-5, with 9 bases fitting TRBD1. The ends lost 8 bases at V and 6 bases at J; junction bases unmatched: 14. The CDR3 sequence is 16 residues long. Per germline, CDR1 MNHEY and CDR2 SVGEGT. This CDR3 reads CASRLGTGFFLQPQHF. The CDR3 nucleotides read TGTGCCAGCCGTTTAGGGACAGGGTTCTTTCTTCAGCCCCAGCATTTT.

This sequence joins TRBV6-5 and TRBJ1-5, with unresolved D. CDR3 length equals 13 residues. Germline-derived CDR1 and CDR2 are MNHEY and SVGAGI. With 6 bases removed from V and 6 bases from J, the gap between germline ends came to 12 bases. CDR3 sequence (DNA): TGTGCCAGCAGGGCTTCCTCAGGTCAGCCCCAGCATTTT. It specifies CASRASSGQPQHF.

The chain's CDR3 is CASSQVQAGPYIQYF. The CDR3 DNA sequence: TGCGCCAGCAGCCAAGTTCAGGCGGGCCCCTACATTCAGTACTTC. V is TRBV4-1 and J is TRBJ2-4; D perhaps matches TRBD2 (5 bases). Trimming took 1 base from V and 8 from J, leaving 15 bases between them. Germline lookup yields CDR1 MGHRA and CDR2 YSYEKL. The CDR3 length is 15 residues.

The rearrangement links TRBV7-8 to TRBJ1-5; D gene uncertain. V dropped 5 bases and J dropped 6 bases, with 32 bases sitting between them. The germline CDR1 and CDR2 sequences are SGHVS and FQNEAQ. The CDR3 contains 20 residues. This CDR3 is CASSPVGRVYEALSGQPQHF. The CDR3 DNA reads as TGTGCCAGCAGCCCTGTCGGTAGAGTTTATGAGGCCCTTAGCGGTCAGCCCCAGCATTTT.

This clone has a single count. This sequence joins TRBV28 and TRBJ1-5, with D perhaps matching TRBD1 (6 bases). The CDR3 extends over 14 amino acids. Germline lookup yields CDR1 MDHEN and CDR2 SYDVKM. V shed 7 bases and J shed 0 bases, with 10 bases lying between them. CDR3 nucleotides: TGTGCCAGCACCCTAGGGGGTAGCAATCAGCCCCAGCATTTT. It specifies CASTLGGSNQPQHF.

Only a few counts were recorded for this clone. The V call is TRBV7-6, the J call TRBJ2-1; 11 bases align to TRBD1. This CDR3 contains 15 residues. J was trimmed by 4 bases and V by 5 bases; bases with no gene match: 4. Germline CDR1 SGHVS, CDR2 FNYEAQ. The CDR3 DNA sequence: TGTGCCAGCAGCGGCGGACAGGGGGCGTACAATGAGCAGTTCTTC. Translating it yields CASSGGQGAYNEQFF. The full variable domain, completed using reference TRBV7-6 and TRBJ2-1, is GAGVSQSPRYKVTKRGQDVALRCDPISGHVSLYWYRQALGQGPEFLTYFNYEAQQDKSGLPNDRFSAERPEGSISTLTIQRTEQRDSAMYRCASSGGQGAYNEQFFGPGTRLTVL.

This clone has only one observation. The genes are TRBV7-2 and TRBJ2-4; D is undetermined. The CDR3 loop spans 15 amino acids. CDR1 is SGHTA and CDR2 is FQGNSA in the germline V gene. The ends were cut back, 0 bases at V and 6 bases at J, with 12 bases in the middle. CDR3 sequence reads: CASSLAPGGRNIQYF. DNA for the CDR3: TGTGCCAGCAGCTTAGCGCCTGGCGGTAGAAACATTCAGTACTTC. The full variable domain, in which reference TRBV7-2 and TRBJ2-4 provide the parts outside the CDR3, is GAGVSQSPSNKVTEKGKDVELRCDPISGHTALYWYRQSLGQGLEFLIYFQGNSAPDKSGLPSDRFSAERTGGSVSTLTIQRTQQEDSAVYLCASSLAPGGRNIQYFGAGTRLSVL.

The rearrangement joins TRBV7-2 to TRBJ2-7; weak D call: TRBD2 (7 bases). The germline V gene encodes CDR1 SGHTA and CDR2 FQGNSA. Trimming removed 5 bases from V and 0 bases from J, with 14 bases in between. The CDR3 loop spans 15 amino acids. CDR3: CASSLGGRPSYEQYF. The CDR3 nucleotides read TGTGCCAGCAGCCTCGGGGGGCGTCCCTCCTACGAGCAGTACTTC.

The chain has TRBV7-8 and TRBJ1-2, with a possible D match to TRBD1 (5 bases). The CDR3 totals 13 residues. Trimming took 5 bases from V and 5 from J, leaving 12 bases between them. Per germline, CDR1 SGHVS and CDR2 FQNEAQ. The CDR3 region is CASSRVGGYGYTF. In DNA, the CDR3 is TGTGCCAGCAGCCGCGTGGGGGGATATGGCTACACCTTC.

This chain connects TRBV6-5 to TRBJ1-1; a possible D gene is TRBD1 (6 bases). Germline CDR1 reads MNHEY; CDR2 reads SVGAGI. CDR3 length equals 13 residues. The ends were cut back, 6 bases at V and 0 bases at J, with 8 bases in the middle. The CDR3 nucleotides read TGTGCCAGCAGGGACAGTATGAACACTGAAGCTTTCTTT. This translates into CASRDSMNTEAFF.

The chain employs TRBV19 and TRBJ1-3; no clear D gene. CDR3 length: 14 residues. V dropped 3 bases and J dropped 2 bases, with 8 bases sitting between them. CDR1 and CDR2 from the germline V gene are LNHDA and SQIVND (reference sequence). CDR3 region: CASSITATGNTIYF. The CDR3 DNA reads TGTGCCAGTAGTATTACAGCAACTGGAAACACCATATATTTT.

The gene calls are TRBV5-6 and TRBJ1-2; D might be TRBD1 (5 bases). Germline V gene data show CDR1 as SGHDT and CDR2 as YYEEEE. The CDR3 is 15 residues long. V shed 0 bases and J shed 3 bases, with 12 bases lying between them. CDR3 DNA: TGTGCCAGCAGCTTGGGTCAGGGCAGGGACTATGGCTACACCTTC. This encodes CASSLGQGRDYGYTF. Supplemented by reference TRBV5-6 and TRBJ1-2, the full variable domain reads DAGVTQSPTHLIKTRGQQVTLRCSPKSGHDTVSWYQQALGQGPQFIFQYYEEEERQRGNFPDRFSGHQFPNYSSELNVNALLLGDSALYLCASSLGQGRDYGYTFGSGTRLTVV.

V usage is TRBV19 and J usage is TRBJ2-5; maybe TRBD2 (6 bases). Between the trimmed V and J ends, which lost 6 bases and 4 bases, there was a span of 21 bases. Germline V gene data show CDR1 as LNHDA and CDR2 as SQIVND (reference sequence). This CDR3 has 16 residues. CDR3 in amino acids: CASSLSGREARETQYF. The CDR3 nucleotides are TGTGCCAGTAGCCTCTCGGGCAGGGAGGCCCGAGAGACCCAGTACTTC. Using reference TRBV19 and TRBJ2-5 for the parts outside the CDR3, the full variable domain is DGGITQSPKYLFRKEGQNVTLSCEQNLNHDAMYWYRQDPGQGLRLIYYSQIVNDFQKGDIAEGYSVSREKKESFPLTVTSAQKNPTAFYLCASSLSGREARETQYFGPGTRLLVL.

CDR3 nucleotides: TGTGCCAGCAGCGTAGGAGGATCAACTAATGAAAAACTGTTTTTT. It is translated as CASSVGGSTNEKLFF. The chain links TRBV9 to TRBJ1-4; no firm D call. This CDR3 spans 15 amino acids. Germline V gives CDR1 SGDLS, CDR2 YYNGEE. Trimming shortened V by 0 bases and J by 0 bases, and 6 bases separated the two germline ends.

V is TRBV28 and J is TRBJ2-5; D is unclear. The V gene lost 3 bases and the J gene lost 4 bases, with 9 bases spanning the gap. Germline loops: CDR1 MDHEN, CDR2 SYDVKM. There are 13 residues in the CDR3. The chain's CDR3 is CASSFFPRETQYF. The CDR3 DNA reads TGTGCCAGCAGTTTTTTTCCCCGAGAGACCCAGTACTTC.

V and J are TRBV4-1 and TRBJ2-1, with 10 bases aligning to TRBD2. The CDR3 length is 16 residues. Germline CDR1 MGHRA, CDR2 YSYEKL. J was trimmed by 4 bases and V by 1 base; bases with no gene match: 4. CDR3 nucleotides: TGCGCCAGCAGCCAAGTTGTAGCGGGGGGTTACAATGAGCAGTTCTTC. This translates into CASSQVVAGGYNEQFF.